This TCR beta chain was captured by sequencing in a study of metastatic and nonmetastatic thyroid tumors (dated by TCRdb to 2020 to 2021). For the study in its entirety: The researchers compared repertoires between peripheral blood samples and tumor or nodule tissue samples from patients with malignant or benign thyroid disease.

Study-level results and caveats: In both blood and tumor samples, malignant tumors were reported to have significantly higher TCR beta diversity than benign nodules.

The library was built by means of PCR. Reads for this sample came from an Illumina HiSeq 4000. High-throughput sequencing was used to profile the TCR beta-chain CDR3 region of every patient. On the study's bioinformatics: A classifier to discriminate distant-metastatic papillary thyroid cancer patients was built from CDR3 differences across clinicopathological groups. To measure repertoire diversity the researchers used the Shannon index, while the Morisita-Horn index served to gauge how similar the tumor and blood repertoires were. In TCRdb, the public reads were trimmed at Q25 with fastp and aligned with MiXCR, with productive beta chains retained. For this entry, the V and J calls and clone size follow TCRdb and not the study's own pipeline. Across this sample there are under 40,000 clones, with approximately 16% seen only once. The ten largest clones take up 3% to 4% of the sample. No patient had received any treatment before thyroid surgery. Using T-cell receptor beta sequencing, the researchers looked back retrospectively at clinical samples from patients, gathered between about 2012 and 2019.

Remarks on this clone: It has no known antigen specificity. Base qualities were left out, and no much larger clone turns up one base away.

The sample comprised blood. The TCR originated in a female donor with papillary thyroid cancer or a benign thyroid nodule (not recorded which). Some clones in this sample may be carry-over from other donors' samples.

For the CDR3, the sequence is CSARGTSGRGTGELFF. The DNA sequence is given as TGCAGTGCTAGAGGGACTAGCGGGAGGGGAACCGGGGAGCTGTTTTTT. The chain uses TRBV20-1 and TRBJ2-2; 15 bases in the junction line up with TRBD2. The germline V gene (reference sequence) specifies DFQATT as CDR1 and SNEGSKA as CDR2. Its CDR3 holds 16 amino acids, cysteine through phenylalanine. Here the CDR3 DNA is all that survives: 48 bases in frame from base 1. V has 1 base trimmed and J has 5 bases trimmed; junction bases matching no gene number 2.